These 8 T cell receptor beta chains originate from one sample sequenced in a study of blood T cell repertoires in COVID-19. Sequenced by immunoSEQ multiplex PCR; TCRdb stores in-frame clones only, minus some. The table has fewer than 250,000 clones, 84% seen once; the top ten hold about 4%. The specimen sequenced was peripheral blood. All receptors derive from a man aged 45-65 years with acute or convalescent COVID-19.

Here the CDR3 DNA reads TGTGCCAGTCGACTAGCGGGGACCGGGGAGCTGTTTTTT. This codes for CASRLAGTGELFF. J is TRBJ2-2 and V is TRBV19; 11 nucleotides match TRBD2. Germline V lookup: CDR1 LNHDA, CDR2 SQIVND (reference sequence). There are 13 residues in the CDR3. V lost 8 bases to trimming and J lost 5 bases; unmatched junction nucleotides: 1.

V usage is TRBV4-1 and J usage is TRBJ1-2, with a weak D call TRBD1 (5 bases). Germline CDR1 reads MGHRA; CDR2 reads YSYEKL. CDR3 length: 15 residues. V was clipped by 4 bases and J by 5 bases, with 17 bases between them. CDR3 protein: CASSPRVEGTYGYTF. The DNA of the CDR3 is TGCGCCAGCAGCCCCCGAGTAGAGGGGACTTATGGCTACACCTTC.

CDR3 coding DNA: TGTGCCAGCAGCCAAGGCCACCTAGCGGGGCCCGAGCAGTACTTC. Protein: CASSQGHLAGPEQYF. The rearrangement joins TRBV3-1 (or the pseudogene TRBV3-2) to TRBJ2-7; 9 bases align to TRBD2. In germline, CDR1 is LGHDT, CDR2 YNNKEL (reference sequence). V gave up 1 base and J gave up 6 bases; unmatched junction bases: 7. This CDR3 has 15 residues.

This clone was seen only a few times. This chain uses TRBV19 with TRBJ1-5; TRBD1 agrees at 10 bases. Germline V gives CDR1 LNHDA, CDR2 SQIVND (reference sequence). The V and J ends lost 6 bases and 9 bases, in that order; junction bases with no gene match: 11. The CDR3 is 15 residues long. The CDR3 DNA sequence: TGTGCCAGTAGCCTGGGGACAGGGGCTATCACGCCCCAGCATTTT. Translation gives CASSLGTGAITPQHF.

The gene calls are TRBV2 and TRBJ1-4, with a possible D match to TRBD1 (6 bases). Trimming shortened V by 5 bases and J by 7 bases, and 14 bases separated the two germline ends. Germline V gene data show CDR1 as SNHLY and CDR2 as FYNNEI. The CDR3 contains 14 residues. Here the CDR3 DNA reads TGTGCCAGCAGTCGGACAGTGAGTGGTGAAAAACTGTTTTTT. It specifies CASSRTVSGEKLFF.

The chain is built from TRBV5-4 and TRBJ1-4; no definite D call. Germline CDR1 and CDR2: SGHNT and YYREEE (reference sequence). This CDR3 comprises 16 residues. V shed 0 bases and J shed 2 bases, with 11 bases lying between them. The CDR3 DNA reads as TGTGCCAGCAGCTTGGACCTTAGCCAGACTAATGAAAAACTGTTTTTT. Translation gives CASSLDLSQTNEKLFF.

The chain employs TRBV3-1 (or the pseudogene TRBV3-2) and TRBJ1-5; 9 bases align to TRBD1. In germline, CDR1 is LGHDT, CDR2 YNNKEL (reference sequence). Unmatched junction bases numbered 14, after V lost 1 base and J lost 4 bases. This CDR3 has 19 amino acids. CDR3 residues: CASSQGHPRTGVGNQPQHF. The CDR3 DNA reads as TGTGCCAGCAGCCAAGGCCATCCCCGGACAGGGGTCGGGAATCAGCCCCAGCATTTT.

The table lists this clone with a few counts. Other nucleotide sequences in the sample specify the same CDR3. CDR3 protein: CASSISVNTEAFF. The DNA for the CDR3 is TGTGCCAGTAGTATTTCGGTCAACACTGAAGCTTTCTTT. V and J are TRBV19 and TRBJ1-1; D is unresolved. V was cut by 3 bases and J by 2 bases, with 7 bases left in between. The CDR3 is made up of 13 amino acids. From germline, CDR1 is LNHDA and CDR2 SQIVND (reference sequence).